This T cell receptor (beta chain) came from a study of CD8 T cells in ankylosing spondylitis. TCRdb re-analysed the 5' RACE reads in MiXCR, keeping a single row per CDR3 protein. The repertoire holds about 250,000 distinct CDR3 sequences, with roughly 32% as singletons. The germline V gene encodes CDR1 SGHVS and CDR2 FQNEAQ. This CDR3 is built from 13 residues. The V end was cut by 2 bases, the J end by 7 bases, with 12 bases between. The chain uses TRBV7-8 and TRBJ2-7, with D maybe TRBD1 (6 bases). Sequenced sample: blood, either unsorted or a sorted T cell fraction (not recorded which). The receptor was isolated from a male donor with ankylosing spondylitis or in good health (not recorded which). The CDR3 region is CASSLNRVEEQYF. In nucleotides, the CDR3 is TGTGCCAGCAGCTTAAACAGGGTGGAAGAGCAGTACTTC.